The 27 T cell receptor beta chains listed next were all sequenced from one sample in a study of blood T cells in healthy people across ages. Next came a second PCR, run for about 7 to 11 cycles, which used a sample-barcoded 5' primer along with a J-beta primer mix. MiXCR, applied by TCRdb to the 5' RACE reads, yields one record per CDR3 protein. The table shows 1,300,000 or so distinct CDR3 sequences, with 59% occurring only once. Sequencing input: blood. The receptors stem from a man aged 18 to 35 in good health.

The rearrangement uses TRBV4-2 and TRBJ2-7; 9 nucleotides agree with TRBD2. The J call could be wrong; TRBJ2-5 is a better fit for the DNA end. Germline assignment: CDR1 LGHNA and CDR2 YNFKEQ. The CDR3 runs to 18 residues. The CDR3 region is CASSQEDGSSGGGVTQYF. The CDR3 DNA sequence: TGTGCCAGCAGCCAAGAAGACGGAAGTAGCGGGGGCGGAGTGACCCAGTACTTC.

This chain uses TRBV3-1 with TRBJ1-5; D not certain. Between the trimmed V and J ends, which lost 1 base and 5 bases, there was a span of 9 bases. The CDR3 runs to 14 residues. Germline V gives CDR1 LGHDT, CDR2 YNNKEL (reference sequence). The CDR3 DNA reads TGTGCCAGCAGCCAAGCTTCCTACCATCAGCCCCAGCATTTT. It translates to CASSQASYHQPQHF. Based on the CDR3 plus reference TRBV3-1 and TRBJ1-5, the full variable domain is DTAVSQTPKYLVTQMGNDKSIKCEQNLGHDTMYWYKQDSKKFLKIMFSYNNKELIINETVPNRFSPKSPDKAHLNLHINSLELGDSAVYFCASSQASYHQPQHFGDGTRLSIL.

There are a few counts of this clonotype. The chain links TRBV6-2 or TRBV6-3 to TRBJ2-4; the D is unclear. V was cut by 2 bases and J by 7 bases, with 15 bases left in between. CDR1 is MNHEY and CDR2 is SVGEGT in the germline V gene. The CDR3 sequence is 15 residues long. CDR3 nucleotides: TGTGCCAGCAGTTACGCGCTTTTTGGGGTCAACATTCAGTACTTC. Protein sequence: CASSYALFGVNIQYF.

CDR3 loop: CSVRTGGSSYEQYF. The CDR3 DNA is TGCAGCGTTAGAACAGGGGGATCCTCCTACGAGCAGTACTTC. This chain joins TRBV29-1 and TRBJ2-7, with 8 bases identical to TRBD1. Trimming took 5 bases from V and 0 from J; bases not matched to a gene: 6. The CDR3 sequence is 14 residues long. Germline V gene lookup returns CDR1 SQVTM and CDR2 ANQGSEA.

Details on this clonotype: One end of the junction fails to match germline, which may point to a read error. V is TRBV29-1 and J is TRBJ2-3; the match to TRBD1 covers 7 bases. The V gene's germline CDR1 is SQVTM and CDR2 ANQGSEA. CDR3 size: 13 residues. CDR3 nucleotides: TGCAGCGTTCCGGGACAGAGCACAAATACGCAGTATTTT. Protein: CSVPGQSTNTQYF.

This rearrangement joins TRBV12-3 or TRBV12-4 to TRBJ1-2; TRBD1 is a possible D gene (6 bases). This CDR3 spans 13 amino acids. The germline V and J ends were trimmed by 6 bases and 7 bases, with 15 bases remaining between them. CDR3 residues: CASRSDRLGGYTF. CDR3 DNA: TGTGCCAGCAGGTCCGACAGGCTCGGTGGCTACACCTTC.

This sequence joins TRBV12-3 or TRBV12-4 and TRBJ2-1, with 9 bases matching TRBD1. V lost 8 bases, J lost 9 bases, and 8 bases stayed unmatched. The CDR3 has 13 amino acids. The CDR3 region is CASCGQGISEQFF. CDR3 in DNA: TGTGCCAGCTGCGGACAGGGGATTAGTGAGCAGTTCTTC.

V and J are TRBV7-8 and TRBJ1-5; D is unclear. The CDR3 has 16 residues. Germline V lookup: CDR1 SGHVS, CDR2 FQNEAQ. Trimming removed 2 bases at V and 3 bases at J, with 14 bases between. The CDR3 region is CASSLLTGRFNQPQHF. CDR3 in DNA: TGTGCCAGCAGCTTATTAACTGGACGGTTCAATCAGCCCCAGCATTTT. Filled out from reference TRBV7-8 and TRBJ1-5, the complete variable domain reads GAGVSQSPRYKVAKRGQDVALRCDPISGHVSLFWYQQALGQGPEFLTYFQNEAQLDKSGLPSDRFFAERPEGSVSTLKIQRTQQEDSAVYLCASSLLTGRFNQPQHFGDGTRLSIL.

This clonotype occurred once. This rearrangement joins TRBV2 to TRBJ2-4; the D is unclear. The last part of the DNA fits TRBJ2-7 better; the J call may be wrong. The germline gives CDR1 SNHLY, CDR2 FYNNEI. This CDR3 contains 16 residues. The CDR3 protein is CASSESYSGYSYEQYF. The DNA of the CDR3 is TGTGCCAGCAGTGAAAGTTATTCAGGCTACTCCTACGAGCAGTACTTC.

The V gene is TRBV5-5, the J gene TRBJ1-2; 9 bases are a match to TRBD1. CDR1 and CDR2 from the germline V gene are SGHKS and YYEKEE (reference sequence). The CDR3 covers 18 residues. V shed 5 bases and J 1 base; nucleotides not matched to a gene: 15. The DNA of the CDR3 is TGTGCCAGCAGGCCAACCCCGGGACAGGGCCTCCTTAACTATGGCTACACCTTC. Translating gives CASRPTPGQGLLNYGYTF.

The V call is TRBV4-2, the J call TRBJ2-5; a weak D match, TRBD1 (6 bases). The length of the CDR3 is 15 residues. CDR1 and CDR2 from the germline V gene are LGHNA and YNFKEQ. The V end lost 4 bases, the J end lost 1 base, and 13 bases lay between the germline ends. Here the CDR3 DNA reads TGTGCCAGCAGCCTTTTCAGCAGGGGCCAAGAGACCCAGTACTTC. This translates into CASSLFSRGQETQYF.

This clonotype has just a few counts. The J gene is TRBJ2-3, the V gene TRBV20-1; no definite D call. Germline CDR1 and CDR2: DFQATT and SNEGSKA (reference sequence). The CDR3 covers 10 residues. Between the trimmed V and J ends, which lost 5 bases and 2 bases, there was a span of 2 bases. The CDR3 bases are TGCAGTGCTTACACAGATACGCAGTATTTT. It is translated as CSAYTDTQYF.

This clonotype was counted once. This chain uses TRBV7-8 with TRBJ1-2, with D uncertain. Deletions cut 5 bases from V and 4 bases from J, with 11 bases between. CDR1 is SGHVS, CDR2 FQNEAQ, per germline. This CDR3 has 13 amino acids. The CDR3 loop is CASSPSGRYGYTF. CDR3 DNA sequence: TGTGCCAGCAGCCCATCCGGCCGCTATGGCTACACCTTC.

The chain combines TRBV29-1 with TRBJ2-2; no clear D gene. The V gene lost 2 bases and the J gene lost 1 base, with 5 bases spanning the gap. CDR3 length equals 13 residues. Germline CDR1 and CDR2: SQVTM and ANQGSEA. This CDR3 is CSVERENTGELFF. As DNA, the CDR3 is TGCAGCGTTGAAAGAGAGAACACCGGGGAGCTGTTTTTT.

This sequence joins TRBV25-1 and TRBJ1-6; D perhaps matches TRBD1 (5 bases). Germline loops: CDR1 MGHDK, CDR2 SYGVNS. The CDR3 spans 14 residues. Between the trimmed V and J ends, which lost 4 bases and 8 bases, there was a span of 12 bases. In DNA, the CDR3 is TGTGCCAGCAGTGGGGGGGGGAGTTATTCACCCCTCCACTTT. Encoded protein: CASSGGGSYSPLHF.

The chain is built from TRBV2 and TRBJ2-3; TRBD2 aligns across 11 bases. The CDR3 covers 18 residues. In germline, CDR1 is SNHLY, CDR2 FYNNEI. V was clipped by 8 bases and J by 2 bases; unmatched bases: 15. This CDR3 reads CASCPIGTSGSPTDTQYF. In DNA form, the CDR3 reads TGTGCCAGCTGCCCTATCGGGACTAGCGGAAGCCCCACAGATACGCAGTATTTT.

V gene TRBV20-1 combines with J gene TRBJ2-6, with 8 positions matching TRBD2. The CDR3 runs 15 residues. The V segment lost 3 bases and the J segment 2 bases; nucleotides outside the gene matches: 3. Germline CDR1 is DFQATT and CDR2 is SNEGSKA (reference sequence). CDR3 nucleotide sequence: TGCAGTGCTAGCGGGGGGGGTACTGGGGCCAACGTCCTGACTTTC. This codes for CSASGGGTGANVLTF.

The chain couples TRBV20-1 to TRBJ2-1; tentative D call: TRBD2 (7 bases). Trimming removed 6 bases at V and 0 bases at J, with 15 bases between. Germline CDR1 DFQATT, CDR2 SNEGSKA (reference sequence). The CDR3 extends over 15 amino acids. The CDR3 region is CSAPRGGNSYNEQFF. The CDR3 DNA sequence: TGCAGTGCACCGAGGGGGGGGAACTCCTACAATGAGCAGTTCTTC.

The chain is built from TRBV4-3 and TRBJ2-5; 8 bases are a match to TRBD2. The junction had 11 bases not matched to a gene; V was cut back by 4 bases and J by 1 base. Germline-derived CDR1 and CDR2 are LGHNA and YSLEER. The CDR3 has 17 amino acids. CDR3: CASSPMGLAGSQETQYF. The CDR3 DNA reads as TGCGCCAGCAGCCCTATGGGTCTAGCGGGTTCCCAAGAGACCCAGTACTTC.

The chain carries TRBV7-9 and TRBJ2-1, with 7 bases aligning to TRBD2. The CDR3 has 14 residues. V was pared by 7 bases and J by 8 bases, with 11 bases of the junction left unmatched. Germline values: CDR1 SEHNR, CDR2 FQNEAQ (reference sequence). DNA of the CDR3: TGTGCCAGCACCCAGCGGACTAGGGGCGATGAGCAGTTCTTC. It translates to CASTQRTRGDEQFF.

The rearrangement links TRBV7-9 to TRBJ2-4, with D possibly being TRBD2 (5 bases). The CDR3 runs 14 residues. The V end lost 1 base, the J end lost 6 bases, and 10 bases lay between the germline ends. Germline loops: CDR1 SEHNR, CDR2 FQNEAQ (reference sequence). The DNA for the CDR3 is TGTGCCAGCAGCTTAGATCTAGCTAGAAACATTCAGTACTTC. As protein: CASSLDLARNIQYF.

The chain joins TRBV28 to TRBJ2-7; D possibly corresponds to TRBD1 (6 bases). Trimming shortened V by 3 bases and J by 2 bases, and 14 bases separated the two germline ends. The CDR3 is made up of 15 amino acids. Germline V gene data show CDR1 as MDHEN and CDR2 as SYDVKM. CDR3 protein: CASSFQGMSTYEQYF. The CDR3 nucleotides are TGTGCCAGCAGTTTCCAGGGGATGTCGACCTACGAGCAGTACTTC.

The chain is built from TRBV7-9 and TRBJ2-3; D remains ambiguous. The CDR3 has 10 amino acids. Trimming removed 7 bases at V and 3 bases at J, with 2 bases between. The germline V gene encodes CDR1 SEHNR and CDR2 FQNEAQ (reference sequence). The DNA of the CDR3 is TGTGCCAGCAAAACAGATACGCAGTATTTT. Translation: CASKTDTQYF.

This clonotype appeared a few times. The chain combines TRBV29-1 with TRBJ2-3; no definite D call. The CDR3 length is 13 residues. The ends were cut back, 6 bases at V and 0 bases at J, with 10 bases in the middle. CDR1 is SQVTM, CDR2 ANQGSEA, per germline. CDR3 sequence: CSVGIGSTDTQYF. CDR3 coding DNA: TGCAGCGTCGGAATAGGGAGCACAGATACGCAGTATTTT.

The CDR3 loop reads CASSVGPGRNEQFF. Written as DNA, the CDR3 is TGTGCCAGCAGCGTAGGCCCAGGGAGGAATGAGCAGTTCTTC. The chain recombines TRBV9 with TRBJ2-1, with D perhaps TRBD2 (6 bases). In germline, CDR1 is SGDLS, CDR2 YYNGEE. The CDR3 length is 14 residues. The germline V and J ends were trimmed by 0 bases and 7 bases, with 11 bases remaining between them.

V usage is TRBV4-1 and J usage is TRBJ1-2; weak D call: TRBD1 (5 bases). The CDR3 is 17 amino acids. V was cut by 3 bases and J by 5 bases, with 22 bases left in between. Germline V gene lookup returns CDR1 MGHRA and CDR2 YSYEKL. This chain's CDR3 is CASSHNDGTRDSYGYTF. CDR3 DNA sequence: TGCGCCAGCAGCCATAACGATGGGACGCGGGATTCGTATGGCTACACCTTC.

The chain carries TRBV20-1 and TRBJ2-3; 7 positions agree with TRBD2. Germline trimming cut 0 bases from V and 2 bases from J; bases unmatched to any gene: 8. This CDR3 comprises 16 residues. Germline V CDR1 and CDR2: DFQATT, SNEGSKA (reference sequence). The CDR3 region is CSARDLSGVTTDTQYF. CDR3 nucleotides: TGCAGTGCTAGAGATCTCAGCGGGGTGACCACAGATACGCAGTATTTT.